The 5 T cell receptor beta chains reported below all come from one sample, sequenced in a study of vaccination and CD4 T cells after COVID-19 (dated by TCRdb to 2021 to 2024). These TCRs are of unknown antigen specificity. The sample's treatment or condition, from its label and the paper: roughly 10-day PBMC culture with coronavirus spike peptide pools or control peptides (ViraFEST assay). Receptors were amplified or captured by PCR. TCRdb records Illumina iSeq 100 as the sequencer. At the Johns Hopkins FTIC core, DNA from the cultured CD4+ T cells underwent TCR sequencing with the Oncomine TCR Beta short-read assay. TCRdb trimmed public reads at Q25 via fastp, called clones via MiXCR and kept in-frame beta chains. Every CDR3 protein is listed once, alongside the most common genes and DNA of its rows. The sample includes about 20,000 distinct CDR3 sequences, with more than 30% observed a single time. The ten largest make up roughly 18% of the sample.

The sample here was CD4+ T cells from blood, cultured in vitro, taken before SARS-CoV-2 vaccination. These receptors were collected from a human donor who received a COVID-19 vaccine.

CDR3 region: CSARRGEVNQPQHF. The CDR3 bases are TGCAGTGCTCGGAGGGGGGAGGTGAATCAGCCCCAGCATTTT. This chain joins TRBV20-1 and TRBJ1-5, with TRBD1 as a possible D gene (6 bases). The CDR3 runs to 14 residues. V gave up 5 bases and J gave up 4 bases, with 15 bases separating them. Germline CDR1 DFQATT, CDR2 SNEGSKA (reference sequence).

The J gene is TRBJ2-5, the V gene TRBV7-2; D call uncertain. V lost 2 bases, J lost 3 bases, and 13 bases lay in between. Germline-derived CDR1 and CDR2 are SGHTA and FQGNSA. The length of the CDR3 is 15 residues. DNA of the CDR3: TGTGCCAGCAGCTTAATTTACGGCCTAAAAGAGACCCAGTACTTC. Translating it yields CASSLIYGLKETQYF. The whole variable domain, filled in from reference TRBV7-2 and TRBJ2-5, reads GAGVSQSPSNKVTEKGKDVELRCDPISGHTALYWYRQSLGQGLEFLIYFQGNSAPDKSGLPSDRFSAERTGGSVSTLTIQRTQQEDSAVYLCASSLIYGLKETQYFGPGTRLLVL.

The chain combines TRBV27 with TRBJ2-7; D is perhaps TRBD2 (5 bases). With 5 bases removed from V and 0 bases from J, the gap between germline ends came to 20 bases. Germline CDR1 and CDR2: MNHEY and SMNVEV (reference sequence). The CDR3 is 17 amino acids. The CDR3 sequence: CASSPNPTGEGSYEQYF. The CDR3 region has the DNA TGTGCCAGCAGTCCGAACCCGACCGGGGAAGGCTCCTACGAGCAGTACTTC.

The chain combines TRBV19 with TRBJ2-1; the match to TRBD1 covers 7 bases. This CDR3 has 15 amino acids. V lost 4 bases to trimming and J lost 3 bases; unmatched junction nucleotides: 6. Germline V gives CDR1 LNHDA, CDR2 SQIVND (reference sequence). The CDR3 loop reads CASSTTGTDYNEQFF. Written as DNA, the CDR3 is TGTGCCAGTAGTACTACCGGGACAGACTACAATGAGCAGTTCTTC.

In its sample, this clonotype was seen a few times. This sequence joins TRBV6-5 and TRBJ1-6; D remains ambiguous. The CDR3 has 16 amino acids. From germline, CDR1 is MNHEY and CDR2 SVGAGI. Deletions cut 2 bases from V and 0 bases from J, with 8 bases between. The CDR3 reads CASSYTGSSYNSPLHF. CDR3 nucleotides: TGTGCCAGCAGTTACACTGGGAGCTCCTATAATTCACCCCTCCACTTT.